Presented here are 3 T cell receptor beta chains from one specimen sequenced in a study of shared clonotypes between healthy human individuals. Assay: immunoSEQ multiplex PCR; the TCRdb copy retains only in-frame clones and omits some. This repertoire shows over a million clones, roughly 80% found once; its top ten account for approximately 1.5%. The source material was memory CD4+ T cells sorted from blood. As to subset: CD45RA-negative fraction. Receptors originate from a man between 18 and 29 years old in good health.

The chain is built from TRBV5-4 and TRBJ2-1; TRBD1 aligns across 8 bases. CDR1 and CDR2 (germline): SGHNT, YYREEE (reference sequence). This CDR3 has 14 amino acids. V was pared by 4 bases and J by 5 bases, with 5 bases of the junction left unmatched. Written as DNA, the CDR3 is TGTGCCAGCAGCGTGGACAGGGCTAACAATGAGCAGTTCTTC. Translated, it gives CASSVDRANNEQFF.

The rearrangement joins TRBV7-3 to TRBJ2-3; no firm D call. CDR1 and CDR2 from the germline V gene are SGHTA and FQGTGA. This CDR3 region has 14 residues. Trimming took off 5 bases at V and 4 bases at J, with 13 bases between the two ends. CDR3 amino acids: CASSTRDSPDTQYF. Written as DNA, the CDR3 is TGTGCCAGCAGCACAAGAGACTCGCCAGATACGCAGTATTTT. Full variable domain (remainder filled in from reference TRBV7-3 and TRBJ2-3): GAGVSQTPSNKVTEKGKYVELRCDPISGHTALYWYRQSLGQGPEFLIYFQGTGAADDSGLPNDRFFAVRPEGSVSTLKIQRTERGDSAVYLCASSTRDSPDTQYFGPGTRLTVL.

This chain links TRBV6-1 with TRBJ2-3, with TRBD2 as a possible D gene (6 bases). CDR1 and CDR2 (germline): MNHNS, SASEGT. Trimming removed 4 bases at V and 11 bases at J, with 13 bases between. The length of the CDR3 is 12 residues. The CDR3 DNA sequence: TGTGCCAGCAGTGCGCCGGGACTTATGCAGTATTTT. Encoded protein: CASSAPGLMQYF.